The 20 T cell receptor beta chains listed next were all sequenced from one sample in a study of cytomegalovirus exposure and HLA in healthy donors. TCRdb's table, derived via immunoSEQ multiplex PCR, lists solely in-frame clones and lacks some. Here the sample spans about 49,000 clones, roughly 92% being singletons. The sample taken for sequencing was PBMCs. Receptor source: a man aged 18 to 29 in good health and CMV-seronegative.

V and J are TRBV10-3 and TRBJ2-2; weak D call: TRBD1 (6 bases). Per germline, CDR1 ENHRY and CDR2 SYGVKD. The CDR3 covers 13 residues. V was shortened by 3 bases and J by 6 bases, with 8 bases between the two germline ends. For the CDR3, the DNA is TGTGCCATCAGTGAACAGGGATCCGGGGAGCTGTTTTTT. As protein: CAISEQGSGELFF.

The chain employs TRBV5-1 and TRBJ2-7, with D possibly TRBD1 on 5 matching bases. Germline loops: CDR1 SGHRS, CDR2 YFSETQ. The germline V and J ends were trimmed by 1 base and 2 bases, with 13 bases remaining between them. The CDR3 has 15 residues. The CDR3 spells CASSLLPGPTYEQYF. The CDR3 nucleotides are TGCGCCAGCAGCTTGCTGCCAGGGCCGACCTACGAGCAGTACTTC.

The V gene is TRBV5-1, the J gene TRBJ2-3, with 7 bases that match TRBD1. Trimming at V came to 0 bases and at J to 8 bases, leaving 6 bases not matched to a gene. This CDR3 contains 14 residues. Germline V gene data show CDR1 as SGHRS and CDR2 as YFSETQ. The CDR3 nucleotides are TGCGCCAGCAGCTTGGGACAGGGAGACGGTACGCAGTATTTT. It encodes CASSLGQGDGTQYF. Looking up the rest from reference TRBV5-1 and TRBJ2-3 gives the full variable domain: KAGVTQTPRYLIKTRGQQVTLSCSPISGHRSVSWYQQTPGQGLQFLFEYFSETQRNKGNFPGRFSGRQFSNSRSEMNVSTLELGDSALYLCASSLGQGDGTQYFGPGTRLTVL.

In its sample, this clone was seen once. The chain recombines TRBV5-1 with TRBJ2-3; possibly TRBD1 for D (5 bases). Germline CDR1 reads SGHRS; CDR2 reads YFSETQ. V lost 4 bases to trimming and J lost 6 bases, with 18 bases between them. CDR3 length: 15 residues. The CDR3 sequence is CASSLQASLGDTQYF. The CDR3 nucleotides read TGCGCCAGCAGCCTACAGGCCAGTCTTGGCGATACGCAGTATTTT.

The rearrangement uses TRBV27 and TRBJ2-7; 10 bases fit TRBD1. This CDR3 has 15 residues. Germline lookup yields CDR1 MNHEY and CDR2 SMNVEV (reference sequence). The junction had 6 bases not matched to a gene; V was cut back by 3 bases and J by 4 bases. The CDR3 loop reads CASSLGQGFRYEQYF. In DNA form, the CDR3 reads TGTGCCAGCAGTTTGGGACAGGGGTTTCGGTACGAGCAGTACTTC.

Here the CDR3 reads CASSPLERDPQQPQHF. DNA of the CDR3: TGTGCCAGCTCACCACTTGAGCGGGACCCGCAACAGCCCCAGCATTTT. The V gene is TRBV18, the J gene TRBJ1-5; TRBD1 might be the D (5 bases). There are 16 residues in the CDR3. Germline V gene data show CDR1 as KGHSH and CDR2 as LQKENI. V gave up 1 base and J gave up 7 bases, with 17 bases separating them.

V gene TRBV28 combines with J gene TRBJ1-3; possible D gene TRBD1, 6 bases. CDR1 and CDR2 (germline): MDHEN, SYDVKM. Trimming stripped 7 bases from V and 4 bases from J, with 26 bases between. The CDR3 loop spans 18 amino acids. CDR3 in DNA: TGTGCCAGCACAGTTTACTTTACAGGGAGTACGAGCGGAAACACCATATATTTT. Its translation: CASTVYFTGSTSGNTIYF.

The V gene is TRBV5-8, the J gene TRBJ1-3, with TRBD1 matching over 8 bases. Germline V CDR1 and CDR2: SGHTS, YDEGEE. This CDR3 is built from 15 residues. V shed 4 bases, J shed 2 bases, and the junction held 5 bases outside the gene matches. The CDR3 is CASSRGTGPGNTIYF. CDR3 nucleotides: TGTGCCAGCAGCCGGGGGACAGGCCCTGGAAACACCATATATTTT.

The table lists this clone with a count of one. The chain joins TRBV6-1 to TRBJ2-2, with D unresolved. Germline CDR1 is MNHNS and CDR2 is SASEGT. V was shortened by 1 base and J by 8 bases, with 8 bases between the two germline ends. The CDR3 spans 13 residues. CDR3 DNA sequence: TGTGCCAGCAGTGAAGAAAGCGATGGGGAGCTGTTTTTT. This encodes CASSEESDGELFF.

The chain has TRBV6-6 and TRBJ2-1, with 8 bases fitting TRBD2. V dropped 3 bases and J dropped 4; count of bases not matched to a gene: 5. The CDR3 totals 15 residues. Germline assignment: CDR1 MNHNY and CDR2 SVGAGI (reference sequence). CDR3 region: CASSYISGGYNEQFF. The CDR3 DNA reads TGTGCCAGCAGTTATATCTCGGGAGGGTACAATGAGCAGTTCTTC.

The genes are TRBV28 and TRBJ1-1; no clear D. Trimming took off 2 bases at V and 1 base at J, with 5 bases between the two ends. The CDR3 loop spans 13 amino acids. CDR1 and CDR2 from the germline V gene are MDHEN and SYDVKM. The CDR3 DNA sequence: TGTGCCAGCAGTTTAGGAGGGAACACTGAAGCTTTCTTT. Protein sequence: CASSLGGNTEAFF.

This sequence joins TRBV20-1 and TRBJ2-3; 9 bases map to TRBD2. The V and J ends lost 4 bases and 11 bases, in that order; junction bases with no gene match: 1. The CDR3 sequence is 10 residues long. Germline CDR1 is DFQATT and CDR2 is SNEGSKA (reference sequence). The CDR3 region is CSATSGEQYF. CDR3 DNA sequence: TGCAGTGCTACTAGCGGGGAGCAGTATTTT.

The genes are TRBV14 and TRBJ2-3, with TRBD1 matching 10 bases. After removal of 7 bases from V and 5 bases from J, the junction contained 3 bases not matched to a gene. The length of the CDR3 is 13 residues. The germline V gene has CDR1 SGHDN and CDR2 FVKESK. The CDR3 loop reads CASNDRGRDTQYF. In DNA form, the CDR3 reads TGTGCCAGCAATGACAGGGGGCGAGATACGCAGTATTTT.

This chain joins TRBV14 and TRBJ2-5; 9 bases are a match to TRBD1. J gave up 5 bases and V 4 bases, and 5 bases lay outside the gene matches. There are 14 residues in the CDR3. Germline assignment: CDR1 SGHDN and CDR2 FVKESK. CDR3 residues: CASSPGQGWETQYF. In DNA, the CDR3 is TGTGCCAGCAGCCCGGGACAGGGCTGGGAGACCCAGTACTTC.

A single count supports this clone. The chain carries TRBV6-1 and TRBJ1-1; perhaps TRBD1 as D (6 bases). Germline CDR1 is MNHNS and CDR2 is SASEGT. The CDR3 extends over 18 amino acids. Trimming pared 1 base from V and 4 bases from J, leaving 22 bases between. CDR3 sequence: CASSEEGQGMRGFTEAFF. CDR3 DNA sequence: TGTGCCAGCAGTGAAGAGGGGCAGGGCATGAGGGGGTTCACTGAAGCTTTCTTT.

V gene TRBV19 combines with J gene TRBJ1-1; 7 bases line up with TRBD1. The V segment lost 4 bases and the J segment 8 bases; nucleotides outside the gene matches: 1. This CDR3 comprises 11 residues. Germline CDR1 is LNHDA and CDR2 is SQIVND (reference sequence). The CDR3, as DNA: TGTGCCAGTAGTAAAGGGGGCGAAGCTTTCTTT. This codes for CASSKGGEAFF.

The chain carries TRBV6-6 and TRBJ2-1; D is unclear. The germline CDR1 and CDR2 sequences are MNHNY and SVGAGI (reference sequence). V lost 7 bases and J 5 bases, leaving 12 bases between the germline ends. The CDR3 is 13 residues long. CDR3 sequence: CASTLSENNEQFF. CDR3 nucleotides: TGTGCCAGCACCTTGAGTGAGAACAATGAGCAGTTCTTC.

This clone was detected only once. The chain links TRBV6-1 to TRBJ2-5; D remains ambiguous. This CDR3 is 11 amino acids long. V lost 5 bases and J lost 4, with 5 bases in between. CDR1 is MNHNS and CDR2 is SASEGT in the germline V gene. The CDR3 sequence is CASSSGETQYF. The CDR3 nucleotides are TGTGCCAGCAGTTCCGGAGAGACCCAGTACTTC.

The V gene is TRBV15, the J gene TRBJ1-5; no clear D. Trimming shortened V by 1 base and J by 0 bases, and 7 bases separated the two germline ends. Germline-derived CDR1 and CDR2 are LNHNV and YYDKDF (reference sequence). CDR3 length: 15 amino acids. The CDR3: CATSRGGNSNQPQHF. The CDR3 DNA reads TGTGCCACCAGCAGAGGAGGGAATAGCAATCAGCCCCAGCATTTT.

This sequence joins TRBV25-1 and TRBJ2-3, with 14 bases that match TRBD2. The CDR3 spans 18 residues. Unmatched junction bases numbered 11, after V lost 3 bases and J lost 6 bases. Germline CDR1 and CDR2: MGHDK and SYGVNS. The CDR3 coding sequence is TGTGCCAGCAGTGACCGAATCGAGGGACTAGCGGGAGTGGATACGCAGTATTTT. Translation: CASSDRIEGLAGVDTQYF.